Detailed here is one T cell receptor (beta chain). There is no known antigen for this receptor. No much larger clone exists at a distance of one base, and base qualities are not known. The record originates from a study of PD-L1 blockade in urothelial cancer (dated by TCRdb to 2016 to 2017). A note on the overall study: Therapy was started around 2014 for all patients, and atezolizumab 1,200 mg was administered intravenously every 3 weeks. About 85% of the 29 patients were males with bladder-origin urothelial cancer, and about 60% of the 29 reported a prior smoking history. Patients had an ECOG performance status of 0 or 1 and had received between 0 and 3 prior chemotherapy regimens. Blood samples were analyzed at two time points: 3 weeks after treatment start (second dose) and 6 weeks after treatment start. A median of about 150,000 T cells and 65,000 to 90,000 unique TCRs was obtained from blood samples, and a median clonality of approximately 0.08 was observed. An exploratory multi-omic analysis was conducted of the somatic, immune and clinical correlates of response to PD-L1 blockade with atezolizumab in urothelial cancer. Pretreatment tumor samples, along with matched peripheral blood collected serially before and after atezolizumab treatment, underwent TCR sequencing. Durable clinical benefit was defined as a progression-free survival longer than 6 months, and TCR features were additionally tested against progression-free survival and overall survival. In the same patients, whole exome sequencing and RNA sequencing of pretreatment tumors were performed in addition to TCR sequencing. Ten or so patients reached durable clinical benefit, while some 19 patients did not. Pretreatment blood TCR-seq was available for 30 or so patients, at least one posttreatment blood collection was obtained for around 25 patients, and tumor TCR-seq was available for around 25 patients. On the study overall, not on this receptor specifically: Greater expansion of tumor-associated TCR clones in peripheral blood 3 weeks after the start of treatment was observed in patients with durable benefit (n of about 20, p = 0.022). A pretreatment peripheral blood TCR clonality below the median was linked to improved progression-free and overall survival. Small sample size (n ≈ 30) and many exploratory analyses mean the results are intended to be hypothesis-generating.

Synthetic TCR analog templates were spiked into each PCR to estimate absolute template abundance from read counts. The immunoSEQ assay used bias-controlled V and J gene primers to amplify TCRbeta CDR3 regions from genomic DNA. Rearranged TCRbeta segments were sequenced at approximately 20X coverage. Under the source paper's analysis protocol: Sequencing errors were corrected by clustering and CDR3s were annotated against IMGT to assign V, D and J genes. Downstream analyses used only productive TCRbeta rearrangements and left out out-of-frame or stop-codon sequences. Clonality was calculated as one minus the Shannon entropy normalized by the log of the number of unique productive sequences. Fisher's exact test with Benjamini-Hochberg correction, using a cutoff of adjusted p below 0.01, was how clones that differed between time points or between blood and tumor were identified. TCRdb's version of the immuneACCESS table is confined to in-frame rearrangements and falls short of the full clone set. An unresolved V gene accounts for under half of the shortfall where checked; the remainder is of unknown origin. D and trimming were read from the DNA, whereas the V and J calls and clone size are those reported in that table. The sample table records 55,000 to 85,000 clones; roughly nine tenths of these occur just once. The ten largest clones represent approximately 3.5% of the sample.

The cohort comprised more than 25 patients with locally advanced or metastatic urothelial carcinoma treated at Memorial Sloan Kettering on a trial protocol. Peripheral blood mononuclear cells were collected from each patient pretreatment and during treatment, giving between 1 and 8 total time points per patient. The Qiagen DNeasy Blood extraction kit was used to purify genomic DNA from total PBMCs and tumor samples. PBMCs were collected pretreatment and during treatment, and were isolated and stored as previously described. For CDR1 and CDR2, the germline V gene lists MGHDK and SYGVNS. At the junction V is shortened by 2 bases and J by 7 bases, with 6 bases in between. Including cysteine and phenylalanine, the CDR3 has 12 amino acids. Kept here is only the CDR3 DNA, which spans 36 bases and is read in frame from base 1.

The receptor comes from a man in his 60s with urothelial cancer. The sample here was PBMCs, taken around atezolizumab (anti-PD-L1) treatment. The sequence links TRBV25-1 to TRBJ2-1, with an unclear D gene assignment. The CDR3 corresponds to CASSERMNEQFF. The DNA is TGTGCCAGCAGTGAACGTATGAATGAGCAGTTCTTC.